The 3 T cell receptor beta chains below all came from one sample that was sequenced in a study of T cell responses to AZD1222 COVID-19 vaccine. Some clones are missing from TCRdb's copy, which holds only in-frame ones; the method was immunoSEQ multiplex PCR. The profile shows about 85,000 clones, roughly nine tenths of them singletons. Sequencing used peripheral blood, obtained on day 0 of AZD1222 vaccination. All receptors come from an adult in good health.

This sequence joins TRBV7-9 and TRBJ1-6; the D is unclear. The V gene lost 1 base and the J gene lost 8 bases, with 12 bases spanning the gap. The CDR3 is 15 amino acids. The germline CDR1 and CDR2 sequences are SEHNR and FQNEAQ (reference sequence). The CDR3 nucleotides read TGTGCCAGCAGCTTAGGCGGTGAGGGCCATTCACCCCTCCACTTT. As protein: CASSLGGEGHSPLHF.

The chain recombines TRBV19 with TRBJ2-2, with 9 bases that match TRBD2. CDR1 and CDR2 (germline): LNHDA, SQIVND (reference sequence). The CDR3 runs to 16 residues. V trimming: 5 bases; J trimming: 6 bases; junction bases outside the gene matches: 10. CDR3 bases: TGTGCCAGTAGTCTCCAACTAGCGGGCGCGCCCGGGGAGCTGTTTTTT. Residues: CASSLQLAGAPGELFF.

CDR3 nucleotides: TGTGCCAGCAGTGCCTACTTAGCGGGACAAACCAATGAGCAGTTCTTC. Translation: CASSAYLAGQTNEQFF. The genes are TRBV25-1 and TRBJ2-1; 8 nucleotides line up with TRBD2. V lost 4 bases, J lost 6 bases, and 11 bases stayed unmatched. The CDR3 has 16 amino acids. Germline loops: CDR1 MGHDK, CDR2 SYGVNS. The variable domain in full, with the rest retrieved from reference TRBV25-1 and TRBJ2-1, is EADIYQTPRYLVIGTGKKITLECSQTMGHDKMYWYQQDPGMELHLIHYSYGVNSTEKGDLSSESTVSRIRTEHFPLTLESARPSHTSQYLCASSAYLAGQTNEQFFGPGTRLTVL.